Below are 7 T cell receptor beta chains sequenced from a single sample in a study of CD8+CD57+ T cells in acquired aplastic anemia. Patients chosen for sequencing had CD8+CD57+ cells that had expanded, as shown by flow cytometry. Genomic DNA constituted the template upon which TCR beta VDJ and CDR3 profiling was performed. TCRdb passed the reads through MiXCR, listing each CDR3 protein once. The sample yields about 200,000 distinct CDR3 sequences, 65% seen once. The material sequenced was sorted CD4+, CD8+, or CD8+CD57+ T cells (not recorded which) from PBMCs. Every receptor here comes from a human donor with aplastic anemia.

In DNA form, the CDR3 reads TGCAGTGCTAGGGGGGGGACAGGTTCCTCCTCCTATAATTCACCCCTCCACTTT. The encoded protein is CSARGGTGSSSYNSPLHF. V and J are TRBV20-1 and TRBJ1-6; 8 nucleotides line up with TRBD1. Germline V CDR1 and CDR2: DFQATT, SNEGSKA (reference sequence). This CDR3 has 18 amino acids. V shed 3 bases and J 0 bases; nucleotides not matched to a gene: 10.

V usage is TRBV15 and J usage is TRBJ2-7, with D possibly TRBD1 on 5 matching bases. Trimming removed 0 bases at V and 2 bases at J, with 8 bases between. CDR1 and CDR2 (germline): LNHNV, YYDKDF (reference sequence). The CDR3 sequence is 14 residues long. This CDR3 is CATSRETETYEQYF. The CDR3 bases are TGTGCCACCAGCAGAGAGACAGAAACCTACGAGCAGTACTTC.

This rearrangement joins TRBV15 to TRBJ2-1; D gene ambiguous. This CDR3 has 14 amino acids. Germline CDR1 LNHNV, CDR2 YYDKDF (reference sequence). V was cut by 5 bases and J by 4 bases, with 12 bases left in between. Written as DNA, the CDR3 is TGTGCCACCAGCGCATGGACGGAGTACAATGAGCAGTTCTTC. Amino acid sequence: CATSAWTEYNEQFF.

This chain connects TRBV9 to TRBJ1-1; D is uncertain. This CDR3 contains 17 residues. The V end lost 1 base, the J end lost 1 base, and 17 bases lay between the germline ends. Looked up from germline, CDR1 is SGDLS and CDR2 is YYNGEE. In DNA form, the CDR3 reads TGTGCCAGCAGCGTACCATTAAGAACAGACACGAACACTGAAGCTTTCTTT. Protein sequence: CASSVPLRTDTNTEAFF.

In this sample, this clonotype turned up once. The rearrangement links TRBV7-8 to TRBJ1-3; 7 bases match TRBD1. J gave up 6 bases and V 1 base, and 0 bases lay outside the gene matches. Germline V gene data show CDR1 as SGHVS and CDR2 as FQNEAQ. The CDR3 has 13 amino acids. The CDR3 DNA sequence: TGTGCCAGCAGCTTAGAGGGGGCAAACACCATATATTTT. This sequence encodes CASSLEGANTIYF.

The gene calls are TRBV19 and TRBJ2-5, with D perhaps TRBD2 (6 bases). This CDR3 region has 14 residues. Germline lookup yields CDR1 LNHDA and CDR2 SQIVND (reference sequence). The ends were cut back, 3 bases at V and 5 bases at J, with 13 bases in the middle. The DNA for the CDR3 is TGTGCCAGTAGTATGGGGGGTCGCGGGGAGACCCAGTACTTC. Protein: CASSMGGRGETQYF. Drawing the rest from reference TRBV19 and TRBJ2-5, the complete variable domain is DGGITQSPKYLFRKEGQNVTLSCEQNLNHDAMYWYRQDPGQGLRLIYYSQIVNDFQKGDIAEGYSVSREKKESFPLTVTSAQKNPTAFYLCASSMGGRGETQYFGPGTRLLVL.

Of note for this clonotype: The CDR3 does not end in the conserved phenylalanine or tryptophan, so this is likely a read error. No DNA is shown, since the ends of the CDR3 on it are uncertain; the CDR3 is the one TCRdb lists. The genes are TRBV20-1 and TRBJ2-7; the tabulated D call, TRBD2, remains unverified against the DNA. Inclusive of both ends, the CDR3 amounts to 10 amino acids. Germline-derived CDR1 and CDR2 are DFQATT and SNEGSKA (reference sequence). The CDR3 here is CSARGDRLAG.